These T cell receptor beta chains were read from a single sample in a study of Ad26.COV2.S vaccination and SARS-CoV-2 variants. The protocol was immunoSEQ multiplex PCR, while the TCRdb copy is restricted to in-frame clones and leaves out a portion. The sample includes 350,000 to 500,000 clones, 75% to 95% of them seen just once. The sequencing here drew on peripheral blood, taken in a trial of Ad26.COV2.S vaccine versus placebo. These receptors originate from a person aged 18-65 years who received the Ad26.COV2.S COVID-19 vaccine or a placebo. Each CDR3 is given with its conserved first and last residue. A D gene is named only where the DNA matches it firmly.

D gene	V gene	CDR3 protein
NA	TRBV12-3/TRBV12-4	CASSFGTPYGYTF
TRBD2	TRBV7-7	CASSLEGLAGGGEQFF
TRBD1	TRBV19	CASGLTGPNQPQHF
NA	TRBV9	CASSDSGAGTDTQYF
NA	TRBV5-4	CASSLAPQDTYEQYF
NA	TRBV30	CAWRGPGQQYGYTF
TRBD2	TRBV29-1	CSAQGLVADTQYF
TRBD2	TRBV5-4	CASSLGLAGVYNEQFF
NA	TRBV7-9	CASTFSQGSEKTGELFF
TRBD1	TRBV19	CASSITGATQYF
NA	TRBV5-1	CASSLEIGGGYGYTF
NA	TRBV30	CAWSLESGNTIYF
TRBD1	TRBV5-4	CASSVGQGRTEAFF
TRBD1	TRBV7-9	CASSFRDRPNYGYTF
TRBD2	TRBV10-3	CAISLADTDTQYF
NA	TRBV6-5	CASSLGSTQYF
NA	TRBV6-5	CASSGGWTGNTEAFF
TRBD2	TRBV5-1	CASKFESGRSYNEQFF
TRBD1	TRBV19	CASSKAGPRTGQSYEQYF
TRBD2	TRBV30	CAWTRLAGEQYF
NA	TRBV7-2	CASSPSPAGGGYGYTF
TRBD1	TRBV18	CASSQYTGGKYEQYF
NA	TRBV19	CASSIGATSTDTQYF
NA	TRBV6-1	CASSETGSGNTIYF
TRBD2	TRBV7-3	CASSSLAGVSYNEQFF
NA	TRBV5-1	CASSWTGEDEQFF
NA	TRBV2	CASSESYNEQFF
TRBD1	TRBV5-6	CASSLARDRPYGYTF
TRBD2	TRBV7-8	CAISDPGLATSTDTQYF
NA	TRBV11-2	CASSAMSSTDTQYF
NA	TRBV18	CASSFTPYFTEAFF
TRBD1	TRBV25-1	CASSGVEGAANYGYTF
NA	TRBV28	CASSLVGAGANVLTF
NA	TRBV6-5	CASRRGLHYEQYF
NA	TRBV19	CASPTVAYTF
NA	TRBV7-2	CASSRRPQGNNSPLHF
NA	TRBV9	CASRTGHSNTGELFF